In this sample, the clone carrying this TCR beta chain turned up once. Its cognate antigen is unknown. One end of the junction fails to match germline, which may point to a read error. Germline V lookup: CDR1 SQVTM, CDR2 ANQGSEA. The CDR3 loop spans 14 amino acids. These data belong to a study of blood T cells in healthy people across ages. The extraction recovered at least 5.5 micrograms of total RNA per sample. With a J-beta primer mix and a sample-barcoded 5' primer, a second PCR ran roughly 6 to 12 cycles. TCRdb ran MiXCR on the 5' RACE reads and lists one entry per CDR3 protein. This table has 1.5 million to 2 million distinct CDR3 sequences, 25% to 30% appearing once. Whole-study results and caveats: The study lacked donor CMV status, which possibly confounded expanded clonotype changes. Older age coincided with a roughly linear decline in TCR beta diversity per million T cells.

The sequenced material came from blood. The TCR was taken from a woman aged 25 to 39 in good health. The J gene is TRBJ2-1, the V gene TRBV29-1; 9 bases fit TRBD2. The CDR3 DNA follows: TGCAGCGTTCTCATTAGCGGGAGTATAAATGAGCGGTTCTTC. Translation gives CSVLISGSINERFF.